The entry below gives a single T cell receptor (beta chain) sequence along with its context. This entry is derived from a study of long-term antiretroviral therapy in people with HIV. Germline loops: CDR1 MNHEY, CDR2 SVGAGI. V was pared by 0 bases and J by 6 bases, with 11 bases between. The CDR3 totals 15 residues. The samples comprised roughly 1-10 million cryopreserved PBMC ahead of DNA extraction. A v3.0 immunoSEQ assay was performed at survey level. Sequenced by immunoSEQ multiplex PCR; TCRdb stores in-frame clones only, minus some. Of fewer than 30,000 clones in the sample, about 95% were seen once.

Here the sequenced sample was unsorted PBMCs, taken 5.3 years after starting antiretroviral therapy. The clonotype originates from a man aged 30 to 45 with HIV. This rearrangement joins TRBV6-5 to TRBJ1-4; D is unclear. The chain's CDR3 is CASSYSWTVDEKLFF. CDR3 DNA: TGTGCCAGCAGTTACTCGTGGACCGTCGATGAAAAACTGTTTTTT.